This TCR beta chain comes out of a study of human T cells and chemical hapten exposure. Study-level information: For sensitization, 2% DPC was applied to a 2 cm by 2 cm patch of upper inner arm skin.

At least ten counts were recorded for this clonotype. Time point defined: patch test 3, about 24 weeks after DPC sensitization. Treatment here: therapeutic diphenylcyclopropenone sensitization with weekly scalp DPC. MiXCR, applied by TCRdb to the RACE reads, yields one record per CDR3 protein. Among some 64,000 distinct CDR3 sequences listed, roughly 11% were seen once. Germline V gene lookup returns CDR1 KGHSH and CDR2 LQKENI. The CDR3 contains 14 residues. The V end lost 2 bases, the J end lost 6 bases, and 11 bases lay between the germline ends. This sequence joins TRBV18 and TRBJ1-3, with unresolved D. The starting material was whole blood, obtained in connection with sensitization to the hapten diphenylcyclopropenone (DPC). The receptor was derived from a woman in her thirties with alopecia areata. Some clones in this sample may be carry-over from other donors' samples. The CDR3 reads CASSPSRGENTIYF. In DNA, the CDR3 is TGTGCCAGCTCACCATCTAGAGGCGAAAACACCATATATTTT.